Each of the 26 T cell receptor beta chains below was sequenced from the same sample in a study of blood T cell repertoires in COVID-19. The assay was immunoSEQ multiplex PCR, and TCRdb's table has in-frame clones only and misses some. The sample shows roughly 160,000 clones, around 67% of them seen only once. The specimen was peripheral blood. Every receptor here comes from a woman older than 75 with acute or convalescent COVID-19.

The V and J genes are TRBV2 and TRBJ1-5; the D gene is possibly TRBD1 (5 bases). V lost 5 bases, J lost 0 bases, and 11 bases lay in between. The CDR3 covers 15 residues. CDR1 and CDR2 from the germline V gene are SNHLY and FYNNEI. CDR3 residues: CASSLGRDSNQPQHF. The CDR3, as DNA: TGTGCCAGCAGTCTCGGCAGGGATAGCAATCAGCCCCAGCATTTT.

V gene TRBV28 combines with J gene TRBJ2-5; D perhaps matches TRBD1 (5 bases). CDR1 is MDHEN and CDR2 is SYDVKM in the germline V gene. V lost 5 bases and J lost 5, with 15 bases in between. The CDR3 runs to 14 residues. The CDR3 DNA follows: TGTGCCAGCAGTCCCCTCCAGGGTTTGGAGACCCAGTACTTC. Protein sequence: CASSPLQGLETQYF.

This clone was detected a few times. V and J are TRBV7-8 and TRBJ2-7; TRBD2 aligns across 12 bases. Germline lookup yields CDR1 SGHVS and CDR2 FQNEAQ. The CDR3 totals 18 residues. With V trimmed by 1 base and J by 1 base, 8 bases remained unmatched. CDR3 protein: CASSLVASGRARSYEQYF. The DNA of the CDR3 is TGTGCCAGCAGCTTAGTTGCTAGCGGGAGGGCCCGATCCTACGAGCAGTACTTC.

J is TRBJ2-3 and V is TRBV28; TRBD2 matches at 16 bases. The CDR3 sequence is 17 residues long. With V trimmed by 4 bases and J by 4 bases, 5 bases remained unmatched. The V gene's germline CDR1 is MDHEN and CDR2 SYDVKM. In DNA, the CDR3 is TGTGCCAGCAGTTCCGGGACTAGCGGGAGGGTGTCAGATACGCAGTATTTT. It yields the protein CASSSGTSGRVSDTQYF.

The chain links TRBV28 to TRBJ1-1, with a possible D match to TRBD1 (5 bases). Trimming removed 7 bases at V and 0 bases at J, with 12 bases between. The germline V gene has CDR1 MDHEN and CDR2 SYDVKM. The CDR3 covers 14 residues. CDR3 nucleotides: TGTGCCAGCACTTTGGGACTGATGAACACTGAAGCTTTCTTT. This sequence encodes CASTLGLMNTEAFF.

J is TRBJ2-3 and V is TRBV11-2, with 7 bases identical to TRBD1. Germline CDR1 SGHAT, CDR2 FQNNGV. The J segment lost 1 base and the V segment lost 1 base, leaving 8 bases of the junction unmatched. The CDR3 spans 17 residues. The CDR3 DNA is TGTGCCAGCAGCTTAGTGAGCCGACAGGGTGGCACAGATACGCAGTATTTT. It codes for CASSLVSRQGGTDTQYF.

The V and J genes are TRBV19 and TRBJ2-5, with a possible D match to TRBD1 (6 bases). CDR1 is LNHDA, CDR2 SQIVND, per germline (reference sequence). V lost 3 bases and J lost 5, with 13 bases in between. The CDR3 is 14 residues long. The CDR3 region has the DNA TGTGCCAGTAGTATTGCAGGGGTGTCGGAGACCCAGTACTTC. Its translation is CASSIAGVSETQYF.

Here the CDR3 reads CASSLLSDNYNEQFF. The CDR3 coding sequence is TGTGCCAGCAGCTTATTGTCAGATAACTACAATGAGCAGTTCTTC. The rearrangement links TRBV13 to TRBJ2-1; D is unclear. The germline V gene encodes CDR1 PRHDT and CDR2 FYEKMQ (reference sequence). With 2 bases removed from V and 3 bases from J, the gap between germline ends came to 11 bases. The CDR3 runs to 15 residues. The full variable domain, in which reference TRBV13 and TRBJ2-1 provide the parts outside the CDR3, is AAGVIQSPRHLIKEKRETATLKCYPIPRHDTVYWYQQGPGQDPQFLISFYEKMQSDKGSIPDRFSAQQFSDYHSELNMSSLELGDSALYFCASSLLSDNYNEQFFGPGTRLTVL.

The chain is built from TRBV2 and TRBJ1-1; no firm D call. V lost 1 base, J lost 0 bases, and 9 bases lay in between. This CDR3 is built from 15 residues. From germline, CDR1 is SNHLY and CDR2 FYNNEI. CDR3 loop: CASSEGQIMNTEAFF. The CDR3 DNA is TGTGCCAGCAGTGAAGGGCAGATAATGAACACTGAAGCTTTCTTT. Full variable domain (missing parts from reference TRBV2 and TRBJ1-1): EPEVTQTPSHQVTQMGQEVILRCVPISNHLYFYWYRQILGQKVEFLVSFYNNEISEKSEIFDDQFSVERPDGSNFTLKIRSTKLEDSAMYFCASSEGQIMNTEAFFGQGTRLTVV.

This clone was picked up a small number of times. The V and J genes are TRBV4-3 and TRBJ2-1, with D perhaps TRBD1 (6 bases). This CDR3 spans 12 amino acids. Germline values: CDR1 LGHNA, CDR2 YSLEER. Trimming pared 1 base from V and 12 bases from J, leaving 10 bases between. The CDR3 reads CASSQGRDTQFF. For the CDR3, the DNA is TGCGCCAGCAGCCAAGGACGGGACACGCAGTTCTTC.

The rearrangement links TRBV19 to TRBJ2-5, with 10 bases that match TRBD1. There are 15 residues in the CDR3. In germline, CDR1 is LNHDA, CDR2 SQIVND (reference sequence). V gave up 7 bases and J gave up 2 bases; unmatched junction bases: 7. The CDR3 bases are TGTGCCAGTACAGGGCTGGGACAGGGGCAAGAGACCCAGTACTTC. This codes for CASTGLGQGQETQYF.

This chain links TRBV9 with TRBJ2-7; TRBD1 matches 9 bases. This CDR3 region has 17 residues. Trimming at V came to 4 bases and at J to 1 base, leaving 12 bases not matched to a gene. CDR1 is SGDLS and CDR2 is YYNGEE in the germline V gene. CDR3 protein: CASSPGQGLAYSYEQYF. The DNA for the CDR3 is TGTGCCAGCAGCCCCGGACAGGGGCTAGCCTATTCCTACGAGCAGTACTTC.

V is TRBV10-1 and J is TRBJ1-2; D is ambiguous. The V gene's germline CDR1 is WNHNN and CDR2 SYGVQD (reference sequence). V dropped 2 bases and J dropped 4 bases, with 8 bases sitting between them. This CDR3 is 13 amino acids long. CDR3 amino acids: CASSEGAGYGYTF. CDR3 DNA: TGCGCCAGCAGTGAGGGCGCGGGCTATGGCTACACCTTC.

This clone turned up a few times. V gene TRBV6-1 combines with J gene TRBJ1-6; TRBD1 aligns across 8 bases. Per germline, CDR1 MNHNS and CDR2 SASEGT. This CDR3 has 15 residues. J lost 6 bases, V lost 2 bases, and 3 bases had no gene match. The CDR3 DNA reads TGTGCCAGCAGTGAACAGGGGGCGGCTAATTCACCCCTCCACTTT. It translates to CASSEQGAANSPLHF.

The V call is TRBV28, the J call TRBJ2-1, with 8 bases fitting TRBD1. The CDR3 length is 13 residues. V shed 8 bases and J 4 bases; nucleotides not matched to a gene: 4. Germline V gene sequence: CDR1 MDHEN, CDR2 SYDVKM. The CDR3: CASDRGQYNEQFF. The CDR3 DNA is TGTGCCAGCGACAGGGGACAATACAATGAGCAGTTCTTC.

The rearrangement uses TRBV7-2 and TRBJ2-7, with TRBD1 matching 8 bases. Germline V gene data show CDR1 as SGHTA and CDR2 as FQGNSA. The CDR3 sequence is 15 residues long. With 3 bases clipped from V and 2 bases from J, the junction kept 6 bases outside the gene matches. The CDR3 DNA follows: TGTGCCAGCAGCTTCGGACAGGGTAGGGCCTACGAGCAGTACTTC. Its protein product is CASSFGQGRAYEQYF.

The rearrangement uses TRBV7-9 and TRBJ1-4; D is undetermined. The ends were cut back, 5 bases at V and 7 bases at J, with 11 bases in the middle. This CDR3 spans 13 amino acids. Germline V lookup: CDR1 SEHNR, CDR2 FQNEAQ (reference sequence). Written as DNA, the CDR3 is TGTGCCAGCAGCCGAGGGAGTACTGAAAAACTGTTTTTT. It yields the protein CASSRGSTEKLFF.

In the case of this clone: Compared with germline, one end of the junction differs, possibly owing to a read error. Within the sample, other DNA sequences also encode this same CDR3. J is TRBJ1-5 and V is TRBV19, with D uncertain. The CDR3 sequence is 15 residues long. Germline CDR1 and CDR2: LNHDA and SQIVND (reference sequence). CDR3 bases: TGTGCCAGTAGTTATAGCGGGCAGGAGGACCAGCCTCAGCATTTT. This gives the protein CASSYSGQEDQPQHF.

J is TRBJ2-7 and V is TRBV5-8; maybe TRBD1 (5 bases). The CDR3 contains 15 residues. Germline V gene lookup returns CDR1 SGHTS and CDR2 YDEGEE. Trimming shortened V by 2 bases and J by 0 bases, and 12 bases separated the two germline ends. CDR3 protein: CASSFNRFGSYEQYF. CDR3 DNA: TGTGCCAGCAGCTTTAACAGGTTCGGCTCCTACGAGCAGTACTTC.

CDR3 nucleotides: TGTGCCAGCAGTGTAAGAAACGGTCCCGAGCAGTACTTC. Translating it yields CASSVRNGPEQYF. V is TRBV2 and J is TRBJ2-7; no clear D gene. The CDR3 is 13 residues long. V shed 4 bases and J shed 6 bases, with 13 bases lying between them. CDR1 is SNHLY, CDR2 FYNNEI, per germline.

In its sample, this clone was seen many times. CDR3 in amino acids: CASSLALAGEGEQFF. As DNA, the CDR3 is TGCGCCAGCAGCTTGGCACTAGCGGGGGAAGGTGAGCAGTTCTTC. The chain is built from TRBV5-1 and TRBJ2-1, with 11 bases lining up with TRBD2. V shed 0 bases, J shed 9 bases, and the junction held 5 bases outside the gene matches. The CDR3 length is 15 residues. The germline CDR1 and CDR2 sequences are SGHRS and YFSETQ.

This chain links TRBV20-1 with TRBJ1-2, with unresolved D. Germline V gives CDR1 DFQATT, CDR2 SNEGSKA (reference sequence). This CDR3 is built from 10 residues. V was clipped by 5 bases and J by 6 bases, with 7 bases between them. The chain's CDR3 is CSARVDGYTF. CDR3 bases: TGCAGTGCTCGGGTTGATGGCTACACCTTC.

CDR3 residues: CASSLGTSGSGTGELFF. The DNA of the CDR3 is TGTGCCAGCAGTCTAGGGACTAGCGGGAGTGGCACCGGGGAGCTGTTTTTT. The V and J genes are TRBV11-3 and TRBJ2-2, with 14 bases aligning to TRBD2. The V gene's germline CDR1 is SGHNT and CDR2 YENEEA. This CDR3 has 17 residues. V lost 6 bases to trimming and J lost 4 bases; unmatched junction nucleotides: 7.

The chain combines TRBV6-5 with TRBJ2-7; D gene uncertain. CDR3 length equals 16 residues. CDR1 is MNHEY and CDR2 is SVGAGI in the germline V gene. Trimming took 0 bases from V and 4 from J, leaving 16 bases between them. CDR3 protein: CASSYSAQAVGYEQYF. CDR3 nucleotide sequence: TGTGCCAGCAGTTACTCGGCGCAGGCAGTTGGGTACGAGCAGTACTTC.

The V call is TRBV29-1, the J call TRBJ2-4; D ambiguous. The germline V gene has CDR1 SQVTM and CDR2 ANQGSEA. CDR3 length equals 13 residues. V gave up 1 base and J gave up 5 bases, with 9 bases separating them. CDR3 protein: CSVEVAGQNIQYF. The CDR3 DNA reads TGCAGCGTTGAAGTGGCAGGCCAAAACATTCAGTACTTC.

J is TRBJ2-5 and V is TRBV10-3; maybe TRBD1 (5 bases). The CDR3 length is 13 residues. Trimming took 10 bases from V and 2 from J, leaving 14 bases between them. Per the germline V gene, CDR1 is ENHRY and CDR2 is SYGVKD. The DNA of the CDR3 is TGTGCCAGCAAAAACCAGGGACAAGAGACCCAGTACTTC. Translated, it gives CASKNQGQETQYF.